This T cell receptor (beta chain) is from a study of T cell changes during pregnancy in multiple sclerosis. Trimming cost V 2 bases and J 3 bases, with 8 bases left between them. Germline CDR1 is MNHEY and CDR2 is SMNVEV (reference sequence). The CDR3 is made up of 13 amino acids. Clones were sequenced by immunoSEQ multiplex PCR, and TCRdb holds only the in-frame ones, with some missing. This sample has roughly 32,000 clones, with under 95% found just once. Material: CD4+ T cells from peripheral blood mononuclear cells, obtained in the second trimester of pregnancy. This chain connects TRBV27 to TRBJ2-7; a weak D match, TRBD1 (5 bases). This TCR came from a female donor in good health, enrolled as a control in a pregnancy study. The CDR3 spells CASSLVTGYEQYF. The CDR3 region has the DNA TGTGCCAGCAGTTTAGTTACAGGCTACGAGCAGTACTTC.